This T cell receptor (beta chain) was sequenced in a study of T cell responses to AZD1222 COVID-19 vaccine. The method was immunoSEQ multiplex PCR; TCRdb's version includes in-frame clones alone and lacks a portion of them. The data hold 150,000 or so clones, with about 87% observed a single time. Regarding this clone: Its antigen is unknown.

Study outcomes and limitations: Variant regions that are unmutated are reportedly the target of nearly half of spike-specific TCRs. Spike-specific TCRs gained breadth and depth after people received two AZD1222 doses. Donors were chiefly white British, with a greater number of females, and clonal diversity was perhaps underestimated. Seropositive status at baseline applied to only a handful of AZD1222 recipients.

V shed 1 base and J 4 bases; nucleotides not matched to a gene: 4. Per the germline V gene, CDR1 is LGHDT and CDR2 is YNNKEL (reference sequence). This CDR3 is built from 15 residues. The receptor was derived from an adult in good health. V and J are TRBV3-1 (or the pseudogene TRBV3-2) and TRBJ2-1; 7 nucleotides agree with TRBD2. The sequences come from peripheral blood, collected on day 0 of AZD1222 vaccination. CDR3 sequence: CASSQVQRGYNEQFF. CDR3 DNA: TGTGCCAGCAGCCAAGTCCAGCGGGGTTACAATGAGCAGTTCTTC.